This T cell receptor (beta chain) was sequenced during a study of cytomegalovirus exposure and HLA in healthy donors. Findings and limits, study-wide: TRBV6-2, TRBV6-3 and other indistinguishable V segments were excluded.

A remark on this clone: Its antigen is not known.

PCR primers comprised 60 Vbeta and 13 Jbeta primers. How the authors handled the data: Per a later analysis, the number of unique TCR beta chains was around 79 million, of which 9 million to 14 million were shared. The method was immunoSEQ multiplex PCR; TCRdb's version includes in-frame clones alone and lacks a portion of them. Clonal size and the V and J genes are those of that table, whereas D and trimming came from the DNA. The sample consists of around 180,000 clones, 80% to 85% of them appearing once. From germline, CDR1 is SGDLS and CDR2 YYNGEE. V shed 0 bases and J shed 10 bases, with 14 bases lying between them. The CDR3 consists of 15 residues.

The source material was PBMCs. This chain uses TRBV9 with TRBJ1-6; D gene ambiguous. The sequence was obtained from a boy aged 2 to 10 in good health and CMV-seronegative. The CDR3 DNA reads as TGTGCCAGCAGCGTAGAACCGGGGTCGGGATCACCCCTCCACTTT. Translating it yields CASSVEPGSGSPLHF.